Here is one T cell receptor (beta chain) with its context. The antigen remains undetermined. In the source study's methods: With immunoSEQ giving junction-only sequences and no quality scores, filtering differed. Assay: immunoSEQ multiplex PCR; the TCRdb copy retains only in-frame clones and omits some. V, J and clone size are those of that table, while D and trimming were read from the DNA. The sample consists of millions of clones, roughly 91% of them appearing once. The CDR3 contains 13 residues. The ends were cut back, 4 bases at V and 6 bases at J, with 14 bases in the middle. Germline-derived CDR1 and CDR2 are SGDLS and YYNGEE. Only CD45RO-negative cells positively selected for CCR7 counted as naive CD8 cells, so terminally differentiated effector memory CD45RA+ cells were excluded. The sample originates from a study of shared clonotypes between healthy human individuals. Study details: Contributing individuals were a couple of females and a few males aged 18 to 49. Overall study findings and caveats: When compared with the clonotypes that were shared by all four sorted-subset donors, the non-shared clonotypes turned out to have lower generation probabilities. There were few donors, and this limited the genetic and exposure-history diversity represented.

The V and J genes are TRBV9 and TRBJ2-7; a weak D match, TRBD2 (6 bases). Sequenced input: naive CD8+ T cells from PBMCs. This clonotype was obtained from a man in his late teens or twenties in good health. Some clones in this sample may be carry-over from other donors' samples. The CDR3 DNA reads TGTGCCAGCAGCAACGATCGGAGGGGCGAGCAGTACTTC. It specifies CASSNDRRGEQYF. The whole variable domain, remainder taken from reference TRBV9 and TRBJ2-7, is DSGVTQTPKHLITATGQRVTLRCSPRSGDLSVYWYQQSLDQGLQFLIQYYNGEERAKGNILERFSAQQFPDLHSELNLSSLELGDSALYFCASSNDRRGEQYFGPGTRLTVT.